The text below deals with one TCR beta chain. The antigen is undetermined. A lack of ophthalmopathy progression within 18 months defined stable Graves' hyperthyroidism. Trimming removed 1 base at V and 5 bases at J, with 11 bases between. This CDR3 is built from 13 residues. CDR1 is DFQATT, CDR2 SNEGSKA, per germline (reference sequence). This sample is drawn from a study of T cells in Graves' hyperthyroidism and ophthalmopathy. The study's findings and limits: Ophthalmopathy, as predicted by the model, came a median about seven months after the prediction.

TCR beta CDR3 sequences were amplified from RNA transcripts. The study used the HTBI primer set for a first-round RT-PCR of the TCR CDR3. TCRdb redid the calling of the multiplex PCR reads with MiXCR, one entry per CDR3 protein. The sample has approximately 430,000 distinct CDR3 sequences, about 15% seen once. This TCR derives from a woman aged 18-35 years with Graves' hyperthyroidism. Sequenced input: blood. The chain is built from TRBV20-1 and TRBJ2-5; TRBD1 might be the D (5 bases). The CDR3 loop reads CSARGTGRETQYF. In DNA, the CDR3 is TGCAGTGCTAGAGGAACAGGACGGGAGACCCAGTACTTC.